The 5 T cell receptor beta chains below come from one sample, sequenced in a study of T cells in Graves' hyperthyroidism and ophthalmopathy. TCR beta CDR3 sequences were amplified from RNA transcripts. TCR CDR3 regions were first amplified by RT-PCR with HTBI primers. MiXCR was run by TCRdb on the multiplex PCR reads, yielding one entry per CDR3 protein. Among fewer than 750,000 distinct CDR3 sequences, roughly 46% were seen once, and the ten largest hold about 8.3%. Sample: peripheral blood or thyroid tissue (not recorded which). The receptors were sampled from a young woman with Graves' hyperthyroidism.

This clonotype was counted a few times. CDR3 amino acids: CASSQGTREPGEQYF. The CDR3 region has the DNA TGTGCCAGCAGCCAAGGGACGCGGGAGCCGGGGGAGCAGTACTTC. The genes are TRBV9 and TRBJ2-7; TRBD2 matches at 7 bases. Germline CDR1 reads SGDLS; CDR2 reads YYNGEE. CDR3 length: 15 residues. V lost 4 bases to trimming and J lost 7 bases; unmatched junction nucleotides: 14.

The CDR3: CASSALAGEGTYEQYF. CDR3 in DNA: TGTGCCAGCAGTGCTCTAGCGGGAGAGGGGACCTACGAGCAGTACTTC. The rearrangement links TRBV12-3 or TRBV12-4 to TRBJ2-7, with 10 positions matching TRBD2. The ends lost 5 bases at V and 2 bases at J; junction bases unmatched: 9. CDR3 size: 16 residues.

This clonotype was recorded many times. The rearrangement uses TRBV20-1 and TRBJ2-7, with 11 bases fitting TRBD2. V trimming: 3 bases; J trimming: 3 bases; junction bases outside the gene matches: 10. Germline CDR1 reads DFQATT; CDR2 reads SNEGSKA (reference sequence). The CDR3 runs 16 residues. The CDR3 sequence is CSARALSGTSGYEQYF. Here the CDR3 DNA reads TGCAGTGCTAGGGCCTTATCCGGGACTAGCGGCTACGAGCAGTACTTC.

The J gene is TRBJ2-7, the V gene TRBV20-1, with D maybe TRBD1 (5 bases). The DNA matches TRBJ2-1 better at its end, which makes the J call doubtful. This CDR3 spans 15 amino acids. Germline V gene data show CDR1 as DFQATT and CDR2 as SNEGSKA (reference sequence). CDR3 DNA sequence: TGCAGTGCTAGAGGGGGCATAGGGTTTTACAATGAGCAGTTCTTC. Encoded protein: CSARGGIGFYNEQFF.

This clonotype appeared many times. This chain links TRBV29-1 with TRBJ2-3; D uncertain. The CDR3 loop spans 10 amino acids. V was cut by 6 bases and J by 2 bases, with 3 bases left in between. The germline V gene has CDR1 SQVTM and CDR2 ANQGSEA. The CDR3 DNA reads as TGCAGCGTCCTCACAGATACGCAGTATTTT. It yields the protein CSVLTDTQYF.